Sequencing of this TCR beta chain was carried out in a study of CD8 T cells in ankylosing spondylitis. Of note for this clonotype: The antigen is undetermined.

V lost 3 bases and J 7 bases, leaving 11 bases between the germline ends. The CDR3 is 13 residues long. Germline V gene data show CDR1 as SGHRS and CDR2 as YFSETQ. Findings of the study overall: What appeared characteristic of ankylosing spondylitis blood was a TCR beta motif of about eight highly homologous variants.

It was by quantitative 5'-RACE with molecular barcodes that TCR beta libraries were made. One entry per CDR3 protein results from TCRdb running MiXCR on the 5' RACE reads. The sample has about 800,000 distinct CDR3 sequences, 12% seen once. The specimen sequenced was blood, either unsorted or a sorted T cell fraction (not recorded which). The sequence was obtained from a male donor with ankylosing spondylitis. The rearrangement uses TRBV5-1 and TRBJ2-1; maybe TRBD1 (6 bases). Here the CDR3 reads CASSSLGANEQFF. CDR3 DNA: TGCGCCAGCAGCTCGCTGGGGGCGAATGAGCAGTTCTTC.